These 19 T cell receptor beta chains share one sample of origin, sequenced in a study of shared clonotypes between healthy human individuals. As defined, naive CD8 cells were CD45RO-negative and positively selected for CCR7, with terminally differentiated effector memory CD45RA+ cells excluded. Clones were sequenced by immunoSEQ multiplex PCR, and TCRdb holds only the in-frame ones, with some missing. The sample lists about 2.2 million clones, about 94% occurring once. Sequenced sample: naive CD8+ T cells from PBMCs. The receptor set was obtained from a man aged 18 to 30 in good health. Some clones in this sample may be carry-over from other donors' samples.

The V gene is TRBV9, the J gene TRBJ2-1; no clear D gene. The CDR3 has 13 residues. With 4 bases removed from V and 5 bases from J, the gap between germline ends came to 10 bases. Per germline, CDR1 SGDLS and CDR2 YYNGEE. In DNA form, the CDR3 reads TGTGCCAGCAGCCTTAACGGAGACAATGAGCAGTTCTTC. Translating gives CASSLNGDNEQFF.

On this clone: This sequence may be a read error, since a much larger clone differs from it by one base. In the same sample, other DNA sequences code for this CDR3. This sequence joins TRBV11-2 and TRBJ2-1; no clear D gene. The V and J ends lost 0 bases and 9 bases respectively, with 0 bases between them. Germline CDR1 reads SGHAT; CDR2 reads FQNNGV. This CDR3 is 10 amino acids long. Written as DNA, the CDR3 is TGTGCCAGCAGCTTAGATGAGCAGTTCTTC. Residues: CASSLDEQFF.

This clone was found once. This chain connects TRBV9 to TRBJ2-7, with 7 bases that match TRBD2. With 4 bases clipped from V and 1 base from J, the junction kept 14 bases outside the gene matches. Germline assignment: CDR1 SGDLS and CDR2 YYNGEE. The CDR3 runs 17 residues. CDR3 sequence (DNA): TGTGCCAGCAGCCCCCCCCTAAGCGGGGTGGGTTCCTACGAGCAGTACTTC. Translation: CASSPPLSGVGSYEQYF. Full variable domain (remainder filled in from reference TRBV9 and TRBJ2-7): DSGVTQTPKHLITATGQRVTLRCSPRSGDLSVYWYQQSLDQGLQFLIQYYNGEERAKGNILERFSAQQFPDLHSELNLSSLELGDSALYFCASSPPLSGVGSYEQYFGPGTRLTVT.

V usage is TRBV7-6 and J usage is TRBJ2-3; D is uncertain. Trimming pared 2 bases from V and 1 base from J, leaving 13 bases between. CDR3 length: 16 amino acids. CDR1 and CDR2 from the germline V gene are SGHVS and FNYEAQ. Here the CDR3 reads CASSLLSSTRTDTQYF. Written as DNA, the CDR3 is TGTGCCAGCAGCTTACTCTCCAGCACGCGCACAGATACGCAGTATTTT.

The sample holds one count of this clone. Other nucleotide sequences in the sample specify the same CDR3. The chain is built from TRBV5-4 and TRBJ2-2; 8 bases map to TRBD2. CDR3 size: 16 residues. Germline trimming cut 1 base from V and 1 base from J; bases unmatched to any gene: 3. Germline values: CDR1 SGHNT, CDR2 YYREEE (reference sequence). CDR3 sequence reads: CASSLKRERNTGELFF. The CDR3 DNA reads TGTGCCAGCAGCTTGAAGCGGGAGCGGAACACCGGGGAGCTGTTTTTT.

V gene TRBV5-1 combines with J gene TRBJ2-7, with 9 bases fitting TRBD1. From germline, CDR1 is SGHRS and CDR2 YFSETQ. After removal of 7 bases from V and 6 bases from J, the junction contained 5 bases not matched to a gene. This CDR3 spans 12 amino acids. CDR3 region: CASAGQGPEQYF. CDR3 nucleotide sequence: TGCGCCAGCGCGGGACAGGGCCCCGAGCAGTACTTC.

This chain joins TRBV13 and TRBJ2-1; D is tentatively TRBD1 or TRBD2 (5 bases each). Trimming shortened V by 1 base and J by 10 bases, and 14 bases separated the two germline ends. Germline V gene lookup returns CDR1 PRHDT and CDR2 FYEKMQ (reference sequence). This CDR3 region has 14 residues. CDR3 residues: CASSLVHVGPEQFF. CDR3 bases: TGTGCCAGCAGCTTAGTTCACGTGGGACCCGAGCAGTTCTTC.

This chain uses TRBV19 with TRBJ2-3; TRBD1 might be the D (6 bases). V gave up 7 bases and J gave up 5 bases, with 10 bases separating them. CDR1 is LNHDA, CDR2 SQIVND, per germline (reference sequence). The CDR3 is 12 amino acids. CDR3 in amino acids: CASTRGGDTQYF. CDR3 in DNA: TGTGCCAGTACCCGAGGGGGAGATACGCAGTATTTT.

The chain recombines TRBV7-7 with TRBJ2-7; D ambiguous. Deletions cut 2 bases from V and 4 bases from J, with 9 bases between. Per germline, CDR1 SSHAT and CDR2 FNYEAQ (reference sequence). This CDR3 is 13 amino acids long. CDR3 sequence reads: CASSLSLRYEQYF. CDR3 coding DNA: TGTGCCAGCAGCTTATCTTTGCGGTACGAGCAGTACTTC.

With regard to this clone: Different DNA sequences within this sample yield the same CDR3. The chain carries TRBV27 and TRBJ2-7; possibly TRBD1 or TRBD2 for D (5 bases each). The CDR3 runs to 14 residues. CDR1 is MNHEY, CDR2 SMNVEV, per germline (reference sequence). Trimming took off 5 bases at V and 6 bases at J, with 17 bases between the two ends. In DNA form, the CDR3 reads TGTGCCAGCAGTCCCGGGACGGGATGGGCCGAGCAGTACTTC. This sequence encodes CASSPGTGWAEQYF.

V is TRBV5-4 and J is TRBJ1-2; D not certain. Germline V gene data show CDR1 as SGHNT and CDR2 as YYREEE (reference sequence). The CDR3 extends over 13 amino acids. Trimming pared 0 bases from V and 8 bases from J, leaving 11 bases between. In DNA, the CDR3 is TGTGCCAGCAGCTTGGGACCCGTTGGAGGCTACACCTTC. Translation gives CASSLGPVGGYTF.

This chain links TRBV6-5 with TRBJ1-2, with 8 bases matching TRBD1. Germline V CDR1 and CDR2: MNHEY, SVGAGI. CDR3 length: 14 residues. Trimming took 0 bases from V and 8 from J; bases not matched to a gene: 5. The CDR3 DNA reads as TGTGCCAGCAGTTACTCTAGGACAGGGCCCGGCTACACCTTC. Residues: CASSYSRTGPGYTF.

V is TRBV27 and J is TRBJ2-1, with 8 bases that match TRBD1. Germline V gene lookup returns CDR1 MNHEY and CDR2 SMNVEV (reference sequence). V was clipped by 4 bases and J by 9 bases; unmatched bases: 17. The CDR3 extends over 17 amino acids. This CDR3 is CASSSDPWTGLEGEQFF. CDR3 in DNA: TGTGCCAGCAGTTCGGACCCGTGGACAGGGTTGGAAGGTGAGCAGTTCTTC.

This clone has a single count. The V call is TRBV10-3, the J call TRBJ2-1, with D hard to call. Germline V gene sequence: CDR1 ENHRY, CDR2 SYGVKD. This CDR3 is 13 amino acids long. V lost 6 bases, J lost 2 bases, and 8 bases lay in between. The CDR3 region is CAIRGPPYNEQFF. CDR3 DNA: TGTGCCATCAGAGGGCCCCCCTACAATGAGCAGTTCTTC.

V and J are TRBV18 and TRBJ2-4; possible D gene TRBD1, 6 bases. The CDR3 loop spans 17 amino acids. Trimming took 4 bases from V and 0 from J, leaving 16 bases between them. The germline V gene encodes CDR1 KGHSH and CDR2 LQKENI. The CDR3 protein is CASSQEYSGVAKNIQYF. In DNA form, the CDR3 reads TGTGCCAGCTCACAAGAGTATTCAGGGGTAGCCAAAAACATTCAGTACTTC.

V gene TRBV27 combines with J gene TRBJ2-3; 9 nucleotides agree with TRBD2. V lost 4 bases, J lost 2 bases, and 4 bases stayed unmatched. Looked up from germline, CDR1 is MNHEY and CDR2 is SMNVEV (reference sequence). The CDR3 is 15 amino acids. CDR3 nucleotide sequence: TGTGCCAGCAGTTCACGACTAGCGGCCACAGATACGCAGTATTTT. Translating it yields CASSSRLAATDTQYF.

In this sample, this clone turned up a few times. The V and J genes are TRBV7-9 and TRBJ2-1; a possible D gene is TRBD2 (6 bases). V lost 1 base and J lost 2, with 12 bases in between. CDR3 length equals 16 residues. Germline V gives CDR1 SEHNR, CDR2 FQNEAQ (reference sequence). CDR3 coding DNA: TGTGCCAGCAGCTTAGAGGTTGGCGGGGCCTACAATGAGCAGTTCTTC. It is translated as CASSLEVGGAYNEQFF.

This chain joins TRBV7-2 and TRBJ2-3; either TRBD1 or TRBD2 may supply D (5 bases each). V lost 1 base to trimming and J lost 0 bases, with 8 bases between them. Germline values: CDR1 SGHTA, CDR2 FQGNSA. This CDR3 has 15 amino acids. CDR3 bases: TGTGCCAGCAGCTTAGGGTGGGGGAGCACAGATACGCAGTATTTT. It yields the protein CASSLGWGSTDTQYF.

The J gene is TRBJ1-1, the V gene TRBV6-1; perhaps TRBD1 as D (6 bases). Trimming stripped 7 bases from V and 2 bases from J, with 14 bases between. This CDR3 has 14 residues. CDR1 is MNHNS and CDR2 is SASEGT in the germline V gene. Here the CDR3 reads CASTSHRVNTEAFF. DNA for the CDR3: TGTGCCAGCACCTCACACAGGGTAAACACTGAAGCTTTCTTT.